The next 20 T cell receptor beta chains were all read from a single sample in a study of blood T cell repertoires in COVID-19. Sequencing used immunoSEQ multiplex PCR; TCRdb keeps in-frame clones, though not all of them. The sample holds 250,000 or so clones, 86% seen once. The sequenced material came from peripheral blood. These receptors were taken from a woman aged 30 to 39 with active or convalescent COVID-19.

This clone was seen a single time. V usage is TRBV6-5 and J usage is TRBJ1-2, with TRBD1 matching 8 bases. This CDR3 comprises 16 residues. Trimming cost V 0 bases and J 5 bases; bases outside gene matches: 8. Germline V gene sequence: CDR1 MNHEY, CDR2 SVGAGI. CDR3 coding DNA: TGTGCCAGCAGTTACTCAAGACAGGGGCAGGATTATGGCTACACCTTC. Translating it yields CASSYSRQGQDYGYTF.

The J gene is TRBJ1-2, the V gene TRBV5-6; TRBD1 matches 8 bases. This CDR3 contains 16 residues. The ends lost 2 bases at V and 4 bases at J; junction bases unmatched: 10. Germline CDR1 is SGHDT and CDR2 is YYEEEE. The CDR3 DNA reads as TGTGCCAGCAGCTTCGGGACAGGTTCCGGAGGCTATGGCTACACCTTC. It translates to CASSFGTGSGGYGYTF.

CDR3 sequence reads: CASSISGGRETQYF. CDR3 DNA sequence: TGTGCCAGTAGTATTAGCGGGGGCCGGGAGACCCAGTACTTC. V is TRBV19 and J is TRBJ2-5; the match to TRBD2 covers 9 bases. The CDR3 extends over 14 amino acids. Germline V gene lookup returns CDR1 LNHDA and CDR2 SQIVND (reference sequence). The V gene end was trimmed by 3 bases and the J gene end by 5 bases; junction bases not matched to a gene: 4.

CDR3 sequence: CASSWTTGTGELFF. CDR3 DNA sequence: TGTGCCAGCAGTTGGACGACAGGCACCGGGGAGCTGTTTTTT. The V and J genes are TRBV25-1 and TRBJ2-2; weak D call: TRBD1 (6 bases). The length of the CDR3 is 14 residues. The germline V gene encodes CDR1 MGHDK and CDR2 SYGVNS. Trimming stripped 5 bases from V and 4 bases from J, with 11 bases between.

V is TRBV28 and J is TRBJ1-5; 9 bases match TRBD1. Germline CDR1 is MDHEN and CDR2 is SYDVKM. Germline trimming cut 5 bases from V and 6 bases from J; bases unmatched to any gene: 11. The CDR3 covers 16 residues. CDR3 loop: CASSPLYRGPLQPQHF. CDR3 sequence (DNA): TGTGCCAGCAGTCCCCTTTACAGGGGGCCTCTTCAGCCCCAGCATTTT. Looking up the rest from reference TRBV28 and TRBJ1-5 gives the full variable domain: DVKVTQSSRYLVKRTGEKVFLECVQDMDHENMFWYRQDPGLGLRLIYFSYDVKMKEKGDIPEGYSVSREKKERFSLILESASTNQTSMYLCASSPLYRGPLQPQHFGDGTRLSIL.

This chain connects TRBV6-5 to TRBJ1-1, with TRBD1 as a possible D gene (6 bases). CDR3 size: 14 residues. Per germline, CDR1 MNHEY and CDR2 SVGAGI. V lost 10 bases and J 2 bases, leaving 17 bases between the germline ends. CDR3 in amino acids: CATDTGNGNTEAFF. The CDR3 DNA reads as TGTGCCACCGACACAGGGAATGGTAACACTGAAGCTTTCTTT.

This clone was seen just once. The chain combines TRBV27 with TRBJ1-1; TRBD1 matches 12 bases. CDR1 is MNHEY, CDR2 SMNVEV, per germline (reference sequence). The V and J ends lost 6 bases and 5 bases, in that order; junction bases with no gene match: 10. The CDR3 covers 16 residues. In DNA form, the CDR3 reads TGTGCCAGCAGGATAAGGCCGGGACAGGGGGCGACTGAAGCTTTCTTT. It encodes CASRIRPGQGATEAFF.

This clone is a singleton in its sample. The chain couples TRBV5-5 to TRBJ2-3; D is uncertain. Germline-derived CDR1 and CDR2 are SGHKS and YYEKEE (reference sequence). CDR3 length: 12 amino acids. The V end was cut by 2 bases, the J end by 4 bases, with 5 bases between. CDR3 amino acids: CASSFTADTQYF. In DNA, the CDR3 is TGTGCCAGCAGCTTTACGGCAGATACGCAGTATTTT.

The rearrangement joins TRBV15 to TRBJ2-3; D is unclear. Trimming left V 0 bases short and J 0 bases short, with 13 bases between. This CDR3 contains 17 residues. Germline V CDR1 and CDR2: LNHNV, YYDKDF (reference sequence). CDR3 in DNA: TGTGCCACCAGCAGAGATCCTGGGTTGACTAGCACAGATACGCAGTATTTT. It codes for CATSRDPGLTSTDTQYF.

As to this clone: Other nucleotide sequences from this sample produce the same CDR3. The chain carries TRBV3-1 (or the pseudogene TRBV3-2) and TRBJ2-5; TRBD1 matches at 8 bases. Germline V gene lookup returns CDR1 LGHDT and CDR2 YNNKEL (reference sequence). Unmatched junction bases numbered 5, after V lost 1 base and J lost 4 bases. The CDR3 sequence is 15 residues long. The CDR3 protein is CASSQGQGRGETQYF. Here the CDR3 DNA reads TGTGCCAGCAGCCAAGGACAGGGGCGAGGAGAGACCCAGTACTTC.

The chain is built from TRBV2 and TRBJ1-2; D is unresolved. The CDR3 runs to 13 residues. The germline V and J ends were trimmed by 7 bases and 7 bases, with 16 bases remaining between them. The V gene's germline CDR1 is SNHLY and CDR2 FYNNEI. The CDR3, as DNA: TGTGCCAGCAACCAGGATCGGGGTAGTGGCTACACCTTC. Translation: CASNQDRGSGYTF.

The rearrangement joins TRBV7-2 to TRBJ2-5; perhaps TRBD1 as D (6 bases). Trimming left V 2 bases short and J 7 bases short, with 14 bases between. The CDR3 loop spans 14 amino acids. CDR1 SGHTA and CDR2 FQGNSA come from the germline V gene. The chain's CDR3 is CASSLSSLGGTQYF. CDR3 sequence (DNA): TGTGCCAGCAGCTTATCATCCCTAGGGGGGACCCAGTACTTC.

The chain carries TRBV9 and TRBJ1-2; D remains ambiguous. Germline V lookup: CDR1 SGDLS, CDR2 YYNGEE. The CDR3 runs to 13 residues. The V gene lost 6 bases and the J gene lost 3 bases, with 12 bases spanning the gap. The CDR3 region is CASTRDTHYGYTF. CDR3 DNA: TGTGCCAGCACCAGAGACACCCACTATGGCTACACCTTC.

This chain connects TRBV5-6 to TRBJ1-1; 7 nucleotides align to TRBD1. CDR3 size: 15 residues. Germline lookup yields CDR1 SGHDT and CDR2 YYEEEE. Germline trimming cut 1 base from V and 5 bases from J; bases unmatched to any gene: 8. The DNA of the CDR3 is TGTGCCAGCAGCTTGTGGACAGGCTTGAGGACTGAAGCTTTCTTT. It translates to CASSLWTGLRTEAFF.

The rearrangement links TRBV28 to TRBJ1-2; 11 nucleotides align to TRBD1. The CDR3 has 13 amino acids. V was clipped by 11 bases and J by 4 bases; unmatched bases: 6. Germline CDR1 reads MDHEN; CDR2 reads SYDVKM. The CDR3 DNA reads TGTGCCGTGAGGGGACAGGGGGTCTATGGCTACACCTTC. Its protein is CAVRGQGVYGYTF.

Only one count was recorded for this clone. The chain joins TRBV6-2 or TRBV6-3 to TRBJ1-6; weak D call: TRBD1 (5 bases). The CDR3 has 14 residues. V was pared by 5 bases and J by 10 bases, with 15 bases between. Germline V gene sequence: CDR1 MNHEY, CDR2 SVGEGT. CDR3 in amino acids: CASSQAGRASPLHF. The CDR3 nucleotides read TGTGCCAGCAGTCAAGCGGGCAGGGCCTCACCCCTCCACTTT.

The chain recombines TRBV9 with TRBJ1-1, with 7 positions matching TRBD1. The ends lost 3 bases at V and 7 bases at J; junction bases unmatched: 6. This CDR3 has 13 amino acids. CDR1 and CDR2 from the germline V gene are SGDLS and YYNGEE. In DNA form, the CDR3 reads TGTGCCAGCAGCGGACCAACAGGGGTTGAAGCTTTCTTT. This sequence encodes CASSGPTGVEAFF. Together with reference TRBV9 and TRBJ1-1, the CDR3 gives the full variable domain: DSGVTQTPKHLITATGQRVTLRCSPRSGDLSVYWYQQSLDQGLQFLIQYYNGEERAKGNILERFSAQQFPDLHSELNLSSLELGDSALYFCASSGPTGVEAFFGQGTRLTVV.

J is TRBJ1-1 and V is TRBV5-4; 7 bases line up with TRBD1. Germline loops: CDR1 SGHNT, CDR2 YYREEE (reference sequence). Losses at the gene ends were 0 bases for V and 5 bases for J; bases not matched to a gene: 4. CDR3 length equals 14 residues. DNA of the CDR3: TGTGCCAGCAGCTTGGTTCAGGGGGTGACTGAAGCTTTCTTT. Its protein is CASSLVQGVTEAFF.

The chain joins TRBV7-6 to TRBJ2-7, with D possibly being TRBD2 (6 bases). CDR1 and CDR2 (germline): SGHVS, FNYEAQ. Trimming stripped 2 bases from V and 2 bases from J, with 16 bases between. The CDR3 extends over 16 amino acids. The CDR3 loop reads CASSLKVGGGPYEQYF. Written as DNA, the CDR3 is TGTGCCAGCAGCTTAAAGGTCGGGGGAGGACCCTACGAGCAGTACTTC.

The table lists this clone with a few counts. V usage is TRBV6-4 and J usage is TRBJ1-1, with 7 nucleotides matching TRBD1. CDR3 length: 15 amino acids. The V gene's germline CDR1 is MRHNA and CDR2 SNTAGT. V shed 5 bases and J 6 bases; nucleotides not matched to a gene: 12. Here the CDR3 reads CASSPTTGTSSEAFF. In DNA, the CDR3 is TGTGCCAGCAGTCCTACGACAGGGACATCATCTGAAGCTTTCTTT.